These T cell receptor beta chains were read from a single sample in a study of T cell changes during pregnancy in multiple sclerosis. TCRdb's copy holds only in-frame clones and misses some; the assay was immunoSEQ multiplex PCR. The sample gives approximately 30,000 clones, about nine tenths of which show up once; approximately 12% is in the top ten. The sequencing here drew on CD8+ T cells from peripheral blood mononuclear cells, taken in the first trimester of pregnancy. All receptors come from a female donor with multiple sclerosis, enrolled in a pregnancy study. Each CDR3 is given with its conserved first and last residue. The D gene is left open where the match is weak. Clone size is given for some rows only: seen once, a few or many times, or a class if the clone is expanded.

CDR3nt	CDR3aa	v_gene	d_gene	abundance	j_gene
TGTGCCAGCAGCAAAGTAGGACAGGGACTCGGCCTTAACTATGGCTACACCTTC	CASSKVGQGLGLNYGYTF	TRBV21-1	.	.	TRBJ1-2
TGTGCCAGCAGCCCAGGGCTGGGGGGGAGAGAGCAGTACTTC	CASSPGLGGREQYF	TRBV7-9	TRBD2	.	TRBJ2-7
TGTGCCAGCAGCTGGACAGGGGGAGAGATGTACTTC	CASSWTGGEMYF	TRBV11-2	TRBD1	.	TRBJ2-7
TGTGCCAGTAGCACGGGACAGGGGGTCGGTCAGCCCCAGCATTTT	CASSTGQGVGQPQHF	TRBV19	TRBD1	.	TRBJ1-5
TGTGCCAGCAGTTTAACTAGCGCCTACGAGCAGTACTTC	CASSLTSAYEQYF	TRBV27	TRBD2	.	TRBJ2-7
TGTGCCAGCAGTCTCGACAGGGGATGGAGCAATCAGCCCCAGCATTTT	CASSLDRGWSNQPQHF	TRBV28	TRBD1	.	TRBJ1-5
TGTGCCAGCAGCTCGGAGGGACAGGGAAGCTACGAGCAGTACTTC	CASSSEGQGSYEQYF	TRBV7-9	TRBD1	.	TRBJ2-7
TGTGCCAGCAGCTTGGGACAGGGGGCCAATGAGCAGTTCTTC	CASSLGQGANEQFF	TRBV7-9	TRBD1	.	TRBJ2-1
TGTGCCAGTATACCTGGAGGGGTAATGGGCACTGAAGCTTTCTTT	CASIPGGVMGTEAFF	TRBV19	.	.	TRBJ1-1
TGTGCCAGCAGCTTAACCCTAGCGGGAGATATCGGGGATGAGCAGTTCTTC	CASSLTLAGDIGDEQFF	TRBV7-6	TRBD2	.	TRBJ2-1
TGCAGCGTCCCAATTGGCCACGAGCAGTACTTC	CSVPIGHEQYF	TRBV29-1	.	.	TRBJ2-7
TGTGCCAGCAGTTTCGGAGGTGGCAATGAGCAGTTCTTC	CASSFGGGNEQFF	TRBV27	.	.	TRBJ2-1
TGTGCCAGTGGGGTTGTGGGGGCATACAATGAGCAGTTCTTC	CASGVVGAYNEQFF	TRBV19	.	.	TRBJ2-1
TGTGCCAGCAGCCCAACCCGGGTAAGCGGGAGGGCTCTGAATGAGCAGTTCTTC	CASSPTRVSGRALNEQFF	TRBV7-9	TRBD2	.	TRBJ2-1
TGTGCCAGCAGTTCCCCCCCAACGGGAGGGTATGAGCAGTTCTTC	CASSSPPTGGYEQFF	TRBV28	TRBD2	.	TRBJ2-1
TGTGCCACGGGACAGGGTACCTACGAGCAGTACTTC	CATGQGTYEQYF	TRBV25-1	TRBD1	.	TRBJ2-7
TGTGCCAGCAGTGAAATAGCGGGAGTTGGACATGAGCAGTTCTTC	CASSEIAGVGHEQFF	TRBV25-1	TRBD2	.	TRBJ2-1
TGTGCCAGCAGCACCCCTGACAGGGGAGAAGGCTATGGCTACACCTTC	CASSTPDRGEGYGYTF	TRBV7-8	TRBD1	few	TRBJ1-2
TGTGCCAGCAGCACCCACCTCGGGGGGCGAGATGGCTACACCTTC	CASSTHLGGRDGYTF	TRBV28	.	.	TRBJ1-2
TGTGCCAGCAGACCACAGGGGCTTGGAGATGAAAAACTGTTTTTT	CASRPQGLGDEKLFF	TRBV7-9	TRBD1	.	TRBJ1-4
TGTGCCAGCAGCCCGCCCCGACAGGGGGCGGCAACTAATGAAAAACTGTTTTTT	CASSPPRQGAATNEKLFF	TRBV7-9	TRBD1	once	TRBJ1-4
TGCAGCGGCGGACGCCAGGGACAGAACAATGAGCAGTTCTTC	CSGGRQGQNNEQFF	TRBV29-1	TRBD1	.	TRBJ2-1
TGTGCCAGCAGCTGGAGTGCAGGGGTTAGCAATCAGCCCCAGCATTTT	CASSWSAGVSNQPQHF	TRBV5-6	.	.	TRBJ1-5
TGTGCCAGCAGCTGGGACTCCAATGAGCAGTTCTTC	CASSWDSNEQFF	TRBV5-6	.	.	TRBJ2-1
TGTGCCAGCAGCAGGGACAGGGGGTTTGGAAATGACTCTGGGGCCAACGTCCTGACTTTC	CASSRDRGFGNDSGANVLTF	TRBV5-8	TRBD1	.	TRBJ2-6
TGTGCCAGCTTCAACCCGGGGAGCTCCTACAATGAGCAGTTCTTC	CASFNPGSSYNEQFF	TRBV5-4	.	.	TRBJ2-1
TGCGCCAGCAGCGCAGGGCTTACTGAAGCTTTCTTT	CASSAGLTEAFF	TRBV4-1	.	.	TRBJ1-1
TGTGCCAGCAGCCTCCAGGACAGCTACGAGCAGTACTTC	CASSLQDSYEQYF	TRBV7-3	.	.	TRBJ2-7
TGTGCCAGCAGTCCGGGACAGGAGGCAAGCGAGCAGTACTTC	CASSPGQEASEQYF	TRBV4-2	TRBD1	many	TRBJ2-7
TGTGCCAGCAGGCCCCGGACAGGGGGCGAAGAGACCCAGTACTTC	CASRPRTGGEETQYF	TRBV28	TRBD1	.	TRBJ2-5
TGTGCCAGCAGCGTTCCCGGGACAGAGGCCACTGAAGCTTTCTTT	CASSVPGTEATEAFF	TRBV7-9	TRBD1	.	TRBJ1-1
TGTGCCAGCAGCGCATGGCGGGCAGTGCCCTACGAGCAGTACTTC	CASSAWRAVPYEQYF	TRBV7-2	.	.	TRBJ2-7
TGCGCCAGCAGCTTACCCAGACAGGGAAATCTCTACGAGCAGTACTTC	CASSLPRQGNLYEQYF	TRBV5-1	TRBD1	.	TRBJ2-7
TGTGCCAGCAGTGATTCGATCGACTTTGGTAGATCACCCCTCCACTTT	CASSDSIDFGRSPLHF	TRBV6-4	.	.	TRBJ1-6
TGTGCCACCAGCAGAGCAGGTGCAACAACGACCTATGGCTACACCTTC	CATSRAGATTTYGYTF	TRBV15	.	.	TRBJ1-2
TGTGCCACCTCGACAGGGACAGATACGCAGTATTTT	CATSTGTDTQYF	TRBV27	TRBD1	.	TRBJ2-3
TGTGCCAGCAGCCCAGACAGGGGTCGGGCTTTCTTT	CASSPDRGRAFF	TRBV7-9	TRBD1	.	TRBJ1-1
TGTGCCAGTAGTCTGGGACAGGGTCCCTACGAGCAGTACTTC	CASSLGQGPYEQYF	TRBV19	TRBD1	.	TRBJ2-7
TGTGCCAGCAGCCAAGGCGCTCGGGGGAGGCAGTATTTT	CASSQGARGRQYF	TRBV14	.	.	TRBJ2-3
TGTGCCAGCTGGCAGTTATACAATGAGCAGTTCTTC	CASWQLYNEQFF	TRBV2	.	medium-sized	TRBJ2-1
TGTGCCAGCAGCCCCCATTTAAGCGGGAGGTCCAATGAGCAGTTCTTC	CASSPHLSGRSNEQFF	TRBV7-9	TRBD2	.	TRBJ2-1
TGCGCCAGCAGCCAAGAGAGGGTTCGTTACACCGGGGAGCTGTTTTTT	CASSQERVRYTGELFF	TRBV4-3	.	.	TRBJ2-2
TGTGCCAGCAGTTTAGTAGGACTAGCTTCCTACGAGCAGTACTTC	CASSLVGLASYEQYF	TRBV28	TRBD2	.	TRBJ2-7
TGCGCCAGCAGCTGGACAGGGGTTACCGGGGAGCTGTTTTTT	CASSWTGVTGELFF	TRBV5-1	TRBD1	.	TRBJ2-2
TGTGCCAGCAGCTTAGGGGGGCACGAGCAGTACTTC	CASSLGGHEQYF	TRBV7-2	.	.	TRBJ2-7
TGTGCCAGTAGTATGACCACAGGATATAGCAATCAGCCCCAGCATTTT	CASSMTTGYSNQPQHF	TRBV19	.	.	TRBJ1-5
TGTGCCAGCAGCCAAGAACGGGACAGCCGCCTCACTGGGGCCAACGTCCTGACTTTC	CASSQERDSRLTGANVLTF	TRBV4-2	TRBD1	.	TRBJ2-6
TGCGCCAGCAGCCAAGATCCAGGTTACTACGAGCAGTACTTC	CASSQDPGYYEQYF	TRBV4-1	.	.	TRBJ2-7
TGTGCCTGGAGCTTGCGGGCCCTTAACTATGGCTACACCTTC	CAWSLRALNYGYTF	TRBV30	.	.	TRBJ1-2
TGCGCCAGCAGTCACCTCGAAACAGAGGGGGAAGAGACCCAGTACTTC	CASSHLETEGEETQYF	TRBV23-1	.	.	TRBJ2-5
TGTGCCAGCGGGTACAGTACTAACTATGGCTACACCTTC	CASGYSTNYGYTF	TRBV9	.	.	TRBJ1-2
TGTGCCAGCAGTTTTGGAGAGGCGAACACTGAAGCTTTCTTT	CASSFGEANTEAFF	TRBV6-7	.	.	TRBJ1-1
TGTGCCAGCAGCCCAACAGGGCTGGATCAGCCCCAGCATTTT	CASSPTGLDQPQHF	TRBV6-5	.	.	TRBJ1-5
TGTGCCTCCTGGGAGGGGCGGGTTGAAGAGACCCAGTACTTC	CASWEGRVEETQYF	TRBV10-3	TRBD2	.	TRBJ2-5